These 17 T cell receptor beta chains were sequenced from one sample in a study of blood T cell repertoires in COVID-19. Assay: immunoSEQ multiplex PCR; the TCRdb copy retains only in-frame clones and omits some. Here the sample spans around 100,000 clones, 70% to 80% being singletons. Sequences were obtained from peripheral blood. These receptors came from a woman in her seventies with acute or convalescent COVID-19.

The chain joins TRBV6-2 or TRBV6-3 to TRBJ2-7, with D possibly TRBD2 on 5 matching bases. The CDR3 loop spans 13 amino acids. V was clipped by 2 bases and J by 7 bases, with 12 bases between them. Germline CDR1 reads MNHEY; CDR2 reads SVGEGT. CDR3 sequence (DNA): TGTGCCAGCAGTTACCCCGACGGGAAAGAGCAGTACGTC. It translates to CASSYPDGKEQYV.

The V call is TRBV9, the J call TRBJ2-3, with D perhaps TRBD2 (5 bases). There are 15 residues in the CDR3. CDR1 is SGDLS, CDR2 YYNGEE, per germline. Trimming cost V 0 bases and J 4 bases, with 12 bases left between them. CDR3 amino acids: CASSVAVAFADTQYF. CDR3 DNA: TGTGCCAGCAGCGTAGCGGTAGCGTTCGCAGATACGCAGTATTTT.

CDR3 in DNA: TGTGCCAGTAGTGAAACTGCGGGGGGAACTGAAGCTTTCTTT. Encoded protein: CASSETAGGTEAFF. The chain couples TRBV19 to TRBJ1-1, with a tentative D call TRBD1 (5 bases). CDR3 size: 14 residues. V was shortened by 5 bases and J by 5 bases, with 15 bases between the two germline ends. CDR1 and CDR2 (germline): LNHDA, SQIVND (reference sequence).

In this sample, this clone turned up a few times. The J gene is TRBJ2-6, the V gene TRBV28; tentative D call: TRBD2 (6 bases). This CDR3 is 15 amino acids long. CDR1 and CDR2 from the germline V gene are MDHEN and SYDVKM. Trimming stripped 6 bases from V and 0 bases from J, with 9 bases between. This CDR3 is CASRGLHSGANVLTF. Written as DNA, the CDR3 is TGTGCCAGCAGGGGACTGCACTCTGGGGCCAACGTCCTGACTTTC.

The rearrangement joins TRBV27 to TRBJ2-4, with 7 nucleotides matching TRBD2. Trimming at V came to 3 bases and at J to 0 bases, leaving 5 bases not matched to a gene. This CDR3 has 16 amino acids. Germline CDR1 is MNHEY and CDR2 is SMNVEV (reference sequence). Here the CDR3 DNA reads TGTGCCAGCAGTTTTGTGGGAGGGCTAGCCAAAAACATTCAGTACTTC. Its protein is CASSFVGGLAKNIQYF.

The chain employs TRBV24-1 and TRBJ2-1; 9 nucleotides agree with TRBD1. This CDR3 is built from 17 residues. Germline CDR1 is KGHDR and CDR2 is SFDVKD. Trimming at V came to 2 bases and at J to 3 bases, leaving 7 bases not matched to a gene. The CDR3 reads CATSDSSGQGHYNEQFF. As DNA, the CDR3 is TGTGCCACCAGTGATTCATCGGGACAGGGTCACTACAATGAGCAGTTCTTC.

This clone showed up just a few times. The chain employs TRBV28 and TRBJ1-4, with 9 nucleotides matching TRBD1. The CDR3 covers 14 residues. From germline, CDR1 is MDHEN and CDR2 SYDVKM. Losses at the gene ends were 6 bases for V and 7 bases for J; bases not matched to a gene: 6. The CDR3 here is CASRAQGAGEKLFF. The CDR3, as DNA: TGTGCCAGCAGGGCACAGGGGGCAGGTGAAAAACTGTTTTTT.

The chain's CDR3 is CASSPLDKNQPQHF. CDR3 nucleotide sequence: TGTGCCAGCAGCCCTCTCGACAAAAATCAGCCCCAGCATTTT. The V call is TRBV16, the J call TRBJ1-5; no firm D call. V lost 4 bases, J lost 4 bases, and 11 bases lay in between. The CDR3 has 14 amino acids. The germline V gene has CDR1 KGHSY and CDR2 FQNENV.

The CDR3, as DNA: TGTGCCTGGAATTTGGCAGGGGTTTGGTATGGCTACACCTTC. Its translation: CAWNLAGVWYGYTF. The chain has TRBV30 and TRBJ1-2; TRBD1 is a possible D gene (6 bases). Germline CDR1 GTSNPN, CDR2 SVGIG (reference sequence). Trimming stripped 4 bases from V and 5 bases from J, with 17 bases between. This CDR3 is built from 14 residues.

This chain links TRBV6-5 with TRBJ1-2, with D perhaps TRBD1 (5 bases). CDR1 is MNHEY, CDR2 SVGAGI, per germline. V was shortened by 5 bases and J by 8 bases, with 12 bases between the two germline ends. The CDR3 has 12 residues. CDR3 amino acids: CASSPGGGGYTF. CDR3 nucleotides: TGTGCCAGCAGTCCCGGCGGGGGGGGCTACACCTTC.

In this sample, this clone turned up once. V is TRBV24-1 and J is TRBJ2-6, with TRBD1 matching 7 bases. Germline V lookup: CDR1 KGHDR, CDR2 SFDVKD. There are 19 residues in the CDR3. V shed 2 bases, J shed 2 bases, and the junction held 11 bases outside the gene matches. The CDR3 DNA follows: TGTGCCACCAGTGATTCCCCTAACGTCGACAGGGCTGGGGCCAACGTCCTGACTTTC. This codes for CATSDSPNVDRAGANVLTF.

This clone was found a few times. The gene calls are TRBV19 and TRBJ2-7; tentative D call: TRBD1 (5 bases). Germline V gives CDR1 LNHDA, CDR2 SQIVND (reference sequence). V gave up 3 bases and J gave up 6 bases, with 9 bases separating them. The CDR3 sequence is 12 residues long. The CDR3, as DNA: TGTGCCAGTAGTATCAGGGCTGGCGAGCAGTACTTC. This encodes CASSIRAGEQYF.

The chain is built from TRBV3-1 (or the pseudogene TRBV3-2) and TRBJ2-1; TRBD1 is a possible D gene (6 bases). Per the germline V gene, CDR1 is LGHDT and CDR2 is YNNKEL (reference sequence). Trimming removed 4 bases at V and 1 base at J, with 17 bases between. The CDR3 totals 17 residues. The CDR3 region is CASSPFPRGISYNEQFF. The CDR3 nucleotides are TGTGCCAGCAGCCCCTTCCCCAGGGGAATTTCCTACAATGAGCAGTTCTTC.

The chain carries TRBV19 and TRBJ2-7, with D perhaps matching TRBD1 (5 bases). Deletions cut 9 bases from V and 3 bases from J, with 9 bases between. CDR3 length equals 11 residues. Germline V gene lookup returns CDR1 LNHDA and CDR2 SQIVND (reference sequence). CDR3 loop: CASAQGYEQYF. The CDR3 coding sequence is TGTGCCAGCGCTCAGGGCTACGAGCAGTACTTC. Based on the CDR3 plus reference TRBV19 and TRBJ2-7, the full variable domain is DGGITQSPKYLFRKEGQNVTLSCEQNLNHDAMYWYRQDPGQGLRLIYYSQIVNDFQKGDIAEGYSVSREKKESFPLTVTSAQKNPTAFYLCASAQGYEQYFGPGTRLTVT.

Remarks on this clone: The sample has other DNA sequences that encode this CDR3 too. The chain couples TRBV6-6 to TRBJ1-6; no clear D gene. The CDR3 runs 15 residues. Germline values: CDR1 MNHNY, CDR2 SVGAGI (reference sequence). The V end lost 0 bases, the J end lost 9 bases, and 12 bases lay between the germline ends. CDR3 region: CASSYSRDRGSPLHF. CDR3 DNA: TGTGCCAGCAGTTACTCCCGGGATCGGGGTTCACCCCTCCACTTT.

This clone occurred once. The chain couples TRBV7-2 to TRBJ2-5, with D hard to call. The CDR3 contains 10 residues. With 5 bases removed from V and 4 bases from J, the gap between germline ends came to 2 bases. The germline gives CDR1 SGHTA, CDR2 FQGNSA. The CDR3 loop reads CASSRETQYF. The CDR3 DNA reads as TGTGCCAGCAGCCGAGAGACCCAGTACTTC. The variable domain in full, completed from reference TRBV7-2 and TRBJ2-5, reads GAGVSQSPSNKVTEKGKDVELRCDPISGHTALYWYRQSLGQGLEFLIYFQGNSAPDKSGLPSDRFSAERTGGSVSTLTIQRTQQEDSAVYLCASSRETQYFGPGTRLLVL.

V and J are TRBV7-6 and TRBJ2-7; TRBD1 matches 10 bases. J gave up 1 base and V 5 bases, and 2 bases lay outside the gene matches. The germline V gene has CDR1 SGHVS and CDR2 FNYEAQ. The CDR3 contains 14 residues. Here the CDR3 reads CASSRDRGSYEQYF. The CDR3 coding sequence is TGTGCCAGCAGCCGGGACAGGGGATCCTACGAGCAGTACTTC.